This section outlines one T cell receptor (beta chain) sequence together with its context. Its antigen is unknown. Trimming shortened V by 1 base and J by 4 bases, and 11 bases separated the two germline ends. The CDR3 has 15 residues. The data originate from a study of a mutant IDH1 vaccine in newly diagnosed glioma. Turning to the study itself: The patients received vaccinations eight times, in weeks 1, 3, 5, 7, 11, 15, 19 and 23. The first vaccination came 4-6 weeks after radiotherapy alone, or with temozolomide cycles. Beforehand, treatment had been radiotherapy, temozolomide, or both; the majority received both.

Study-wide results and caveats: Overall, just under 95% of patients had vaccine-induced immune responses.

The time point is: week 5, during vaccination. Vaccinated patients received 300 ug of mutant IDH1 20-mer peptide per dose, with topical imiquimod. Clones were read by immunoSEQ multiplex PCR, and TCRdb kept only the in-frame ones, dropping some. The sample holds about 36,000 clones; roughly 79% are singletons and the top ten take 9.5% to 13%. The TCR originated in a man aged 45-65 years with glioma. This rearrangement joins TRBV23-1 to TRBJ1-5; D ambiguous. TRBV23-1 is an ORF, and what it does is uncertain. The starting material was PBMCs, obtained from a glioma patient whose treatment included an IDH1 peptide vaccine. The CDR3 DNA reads TGCGCCAGCAGTCAATGGTATAGGCCTAATCAGCCCCAGCATTTT. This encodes CASSQWYRPNQPQHF.